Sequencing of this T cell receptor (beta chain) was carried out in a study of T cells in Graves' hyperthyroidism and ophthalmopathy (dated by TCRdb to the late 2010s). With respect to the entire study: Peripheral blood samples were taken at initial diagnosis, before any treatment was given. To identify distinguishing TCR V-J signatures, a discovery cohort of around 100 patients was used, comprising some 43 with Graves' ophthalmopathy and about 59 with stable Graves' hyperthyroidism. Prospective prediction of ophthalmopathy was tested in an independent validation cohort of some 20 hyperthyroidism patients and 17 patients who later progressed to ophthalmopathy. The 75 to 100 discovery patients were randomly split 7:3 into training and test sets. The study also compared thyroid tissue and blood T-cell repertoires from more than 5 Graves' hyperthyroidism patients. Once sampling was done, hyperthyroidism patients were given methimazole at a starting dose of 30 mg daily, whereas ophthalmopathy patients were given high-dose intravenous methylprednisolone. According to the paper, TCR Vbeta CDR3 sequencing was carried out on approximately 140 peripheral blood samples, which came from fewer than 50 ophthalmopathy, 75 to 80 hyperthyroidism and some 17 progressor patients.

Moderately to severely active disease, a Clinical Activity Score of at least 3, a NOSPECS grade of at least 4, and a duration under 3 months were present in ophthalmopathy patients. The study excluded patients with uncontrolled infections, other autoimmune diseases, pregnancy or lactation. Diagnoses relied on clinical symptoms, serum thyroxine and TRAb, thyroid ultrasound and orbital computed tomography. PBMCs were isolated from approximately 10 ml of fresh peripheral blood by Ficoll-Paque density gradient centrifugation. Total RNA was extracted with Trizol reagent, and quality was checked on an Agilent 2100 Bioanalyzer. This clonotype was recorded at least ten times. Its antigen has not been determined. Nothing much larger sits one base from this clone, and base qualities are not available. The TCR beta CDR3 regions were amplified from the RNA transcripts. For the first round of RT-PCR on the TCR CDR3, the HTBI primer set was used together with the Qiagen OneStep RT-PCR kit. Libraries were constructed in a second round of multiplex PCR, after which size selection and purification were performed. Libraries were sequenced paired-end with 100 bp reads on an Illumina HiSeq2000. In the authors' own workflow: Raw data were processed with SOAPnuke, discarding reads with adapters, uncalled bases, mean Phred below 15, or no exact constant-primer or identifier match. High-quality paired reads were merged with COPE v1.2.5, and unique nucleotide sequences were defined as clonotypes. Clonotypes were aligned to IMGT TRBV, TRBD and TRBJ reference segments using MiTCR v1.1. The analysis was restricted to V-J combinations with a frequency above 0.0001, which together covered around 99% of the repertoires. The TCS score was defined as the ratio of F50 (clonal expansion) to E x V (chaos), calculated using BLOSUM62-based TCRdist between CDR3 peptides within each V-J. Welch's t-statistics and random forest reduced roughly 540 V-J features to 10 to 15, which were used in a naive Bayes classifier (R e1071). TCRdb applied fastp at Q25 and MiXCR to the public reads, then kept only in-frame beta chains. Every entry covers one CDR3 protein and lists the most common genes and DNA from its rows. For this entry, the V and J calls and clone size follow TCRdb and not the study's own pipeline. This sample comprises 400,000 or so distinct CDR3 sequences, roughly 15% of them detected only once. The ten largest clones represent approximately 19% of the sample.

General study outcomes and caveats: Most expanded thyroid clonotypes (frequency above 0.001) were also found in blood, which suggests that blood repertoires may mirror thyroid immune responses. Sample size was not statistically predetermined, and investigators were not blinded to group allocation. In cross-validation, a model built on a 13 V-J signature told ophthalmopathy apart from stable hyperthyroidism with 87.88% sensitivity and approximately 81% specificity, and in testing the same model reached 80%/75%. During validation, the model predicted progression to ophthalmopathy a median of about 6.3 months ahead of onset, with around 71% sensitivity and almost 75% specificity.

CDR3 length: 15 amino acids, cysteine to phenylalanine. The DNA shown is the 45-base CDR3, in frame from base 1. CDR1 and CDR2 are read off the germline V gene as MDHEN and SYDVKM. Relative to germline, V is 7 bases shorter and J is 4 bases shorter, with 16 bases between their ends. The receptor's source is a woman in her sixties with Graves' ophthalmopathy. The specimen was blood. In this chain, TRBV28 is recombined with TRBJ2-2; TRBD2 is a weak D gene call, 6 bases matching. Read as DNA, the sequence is TGTGCCAGCATCCCGGGAGTGTTCGGCACCGGGGAGCTGTTTTTT. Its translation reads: CASIPGVFGTGELFF. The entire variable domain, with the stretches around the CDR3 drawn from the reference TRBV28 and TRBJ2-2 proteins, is DVKVTQSSRYLVKRTGEKVFLECVQDMDHENMFWYRQDPGLGLRLIYFSYDVKMKEKGDIPEGYSVSREKKERFSLILESASTNQTSMYLCASIPGVFGTGELFFGEGSRLTVL.